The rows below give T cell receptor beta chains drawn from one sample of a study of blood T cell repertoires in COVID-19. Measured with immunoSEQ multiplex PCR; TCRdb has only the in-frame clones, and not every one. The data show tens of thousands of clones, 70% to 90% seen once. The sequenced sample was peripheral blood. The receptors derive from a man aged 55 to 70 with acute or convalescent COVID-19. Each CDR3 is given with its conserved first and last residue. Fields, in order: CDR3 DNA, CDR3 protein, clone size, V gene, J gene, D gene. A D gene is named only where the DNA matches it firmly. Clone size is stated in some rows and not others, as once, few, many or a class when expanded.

TGTGCCACCAGCAGAGATCCCGGGGGCTACACCTTC	CATSRDPGGYTF	-	TRBV15	TRBJ1-2	-
TGTGCCAGCAGCTTAGAATCTGGCGGGAGTTCCTACGAGCAGTACTTC	CASSLESGGSSYEQYF	-	TRBV7-2	TRBJ2-7	TRBD2
TGTACCTCTAAAGCCGGGACTAGCGGGAGGGCTACCAGGCTCAATGAGCAGTTCTTC	CTSKAGTSGRATRLNEQFF	-	TRBV27	TRBJ2-1	TRBD2
TGTGCCAGCAGTTTACGGACAGGGGGGAATCAGCCCCAGCATTTT	CASSLRTGGNQPQHF	once	TRBV27	TRBJ1-5	TRBD1
TGCGCCAGCAGTCAATCAGGGGGCGAAGAGGGCTACACCTTC	CASSQSGGEEGYTF	few	TRBV23-1	TRBJ1-2	TRBD1
TGTGCCAGCAGTTATCCTAGCGGGGCCGGGGACACCGGGGAGCTGTTTTTT	CASSYPSGAGDTGELFF	-	TRBV6-2/TRBV6-3	TRBJ2-2	TRBD2
TGTGCCAGCAGTTACCGGGGTCTAGCCAAAAACATTCAGTACTTC	CASSYRGLAKNIQYF	once	TRBV6-5	TRBJ2-4	-
TGTGCCAGCAGCGCTCAGGGACAGGGGATTGGTAACACTGAAGCTTTCTTT	CASSAQGQGIGNTEAFF	-	TRBV27	TRBJ1-1	TRBD1
TGCAGTGCTTCGGGGAACACTGAAGCTTTCTTT	CSASGNTEAFF	once	TRBV20-1	TRBJ1-1	-
TGCGCCAGCAGCCAAGACTTGAGGTGGCAGGGGGCAATTGGAAACACCATATATTTT	CASSQDLRWQGAIGNTIYF	-	TRBV4-1	TRBJ1-3	TRBD1
TGTGCCAGCAGCATACTACGGACGGGAACCGGGGAGCTGTTTTTT	CASSILRTGTGELFF	few	TRBV5-6	TRBJ2-2	-
TGCGCCAGCAGCTTAGGTAAAGGACAGGACACCGGGGAGCTGTTTTTT	CASSLGKGQDTGELFF	-	TRBV5-1	TRBJ2-2	TRBD1
TGTGCCAGCAGCTTGGGTGTCAGCTCTGGAAACACCATATATTTT	CASSLGVSSGNTIYF	few	TRBV5-5	TRBJ1-3	-
TGCGCCAGCAGCTTGGGGGCAGGGGTCCAAGAGACCCAGTACTTC	CASSLGAGVQETQYF	-	TRBV5-1	TRBJ2-5	-
TGTGCCAGCAGTAGCGCCGGGACAGGGCCCTACGAGCAGTACTTC	CASSSAGTGPYEQYF	-	TRBV6-5	TRBJ2-7	TRBD1
TGTGCCAGTAGTCCCCGACGGGTCTATGAGCAGTTCTTC	CASSPRRVYEQFF	-	TRBV19	TRBJ2-1	-
TGTGCCAGCAAGCCGGGACAGGGGGCCTATGGCTACACCTTC	CASKPGQGAYGYTF	-	TRBV6-4	TRBJ1-2	TRBD1
TGTGCCACCGGGAGGCCCCCCGCAGATACGCAGTATTTT	CATGRPPADTQYF	once	TRBV27	TRBJ2-3	TRBD2
TGTGCCAGCAGCCGGACTAGCGGTTACTACGAGCAGTACTTC	CASSRTSGYYEQYF	-	TRBV27	TRBJ2-7	TRBD2
TGCGCCAGCAGCCCCGGACTAGCCGACCTGTACTTC	CASSPGLADLYF	-	TRBV5-1	TRBJ2-7	TRBD2
TGTGCCACCAGCTCCTCCTATAGCAATCAGCCCCAGCATTTT	CATSSSYSNQPQHF	-	TRBV15	TRBJ1-5	-
TGCGCCAGCAGCCATAACTCGCTGGCAGGGATGTATGGCTACACCTTC	CASSHNSLAGMYGYTF	-	TRBV4-1	TRBJ1-2	-
TGTGCCACCAGTGATCCCGGTGCGGGGAACACCGGGGAGCTGTTTTTT	CATSDPGAGNTGELFF	-	TRBV24-1	TRBJ2-2	-
TGTGCCAGCAGCTTAGGAGACAGTAGCAATCAGCCCCAGCATTTT	CASSLGDSSNQPQHF	few	TRBV7-6	TRBJ1-5	-
TGTGCCGGTGGCGGCGTGGAGGAACATACTATAGACAGGGAAGGGACTGAAGCTTTCTTT	CAGGGVEEHTIDREGTEAFF	-	TRBV6-4	TRBJ1-1	TRBD1
TGTGCCAGTAGTATCCCTGGGACAGGGGGCGGCTACACCTTC	CASSIPGTGGGYTF	-	TRBV19	TRBJ1-2	TRBD1
TGTGCCAGCAGCTTGCCCGACACCGATCAGCCCCAGCATTTT	CASSLPDTDQPQHF	-	TRBV5-6	TRBJ1-5	-
TGTGCCAGCAGCGAACGGGACAGGGGTTTCGAGCAGTACTTC	CASSERDRGFEQYF	-	TRBV9	TRBJ2-7	TRBD1
TGCGCCAGCAGACAGGGAAACACCGGGGAGCTGTTTTTT	CASRQGNTGELFF	-	TRBV10-1	TRBJ2-2	-
TGTGCCAGCAGTTCAGGGGGCTTGGACACTGAAGCTTTCTTT	CASSSGGLDTEAFF	-	TRBV28	TRBJ1-1	TRBD1
TGTGCCAGCAGAACGACAGGGTCATTTGGAGATACGCAGTATTTT	CASRTTGSFGDTQYF	few	TRBV6-5	TRBJ2-3	TRBD1
TGTGCCAGCAGCGTAGCCGTAGGGGGCACCGGGGAGCTGTTTTTT	CASSVAVGGTGELFF	-	TRBV9	TRBJ2-2	-
TGCGCCAGCAGCTTCAACAGGGCTTCAGGGGCCAACGTCCTGACTTTC	CASSFNRASGANVLTF	few	TRBV5-1	TRBJ2-6	-
TGTGCCAGCAGTCCCCCTATTATACGCTCCTACAATGAGCAGTTCTTC	CASSPPIIRSYNEQFF	-	TRBV27	TRBJ2-1	-
TGTGCCAGCAGCTTACCAGGGATGAACACTGAAGCTTTCTTT	CASSLPGMNTEAFF	-	TRBV7-9	TRBJ1-1	-
TGTGCCAGCAGCGGAGAGGGTCCAAATCAGCCCCAGCATTTT	CASSGEGPNQPQHF	-	TRBV9	TRBJ1-5	-